This TCR beta chain stems from a study of blood T cell repertoires in COVID-19. Study-level background: Acute and convalescent COVID-19 specimens originated in the United States, Italy and Spain. The analysed material was cDNA or gDNA that came from T cells, B-cell-depleted T cells, or PBMCs.

In the authors' methods: Amplification with reference gene primers provided the estimates of nucleated cell counts. TCRdb keeps only in-frame clones here, not all; method: immunoSEQ multiplex PCR. V and J calls and clone size come straight from that table; D and trimming were deduced from the DNA. Of around 310,000 clones listed, roughly 90% are singletons. Patients from Seattle were sampled longitudinally, starting during active infection. V shed 4 bases and J shed 8 bases, with 12 bases lying between them. The CDR3 covers 13 residues. Germline V gives CDR1 SGDLS, CDR2 YYNGEE. The sequence was obtained from a woman aged 40 to 50 with COVID-19, enrolled during active disease. This chain joins TRBV9 and TRBJ1-4; the D is unclear. Sequenced: peripheral blood. Here the CDR3 reads CASSPLDSEKLFF. DNA of the CDR3: TGTGCCAGCAGCCCGTTGGACTCGGAAAAACTGTTTTTT.